This TCR beta chain was identified during a study of CD8+ T cells in alopecia areata. Overall study: Patients in the treated group were given tofacitinib by mouth, 5 to 10 mg twice a day. Findings and caveats of the study: TCR sharing across patients was less clear than in mice, possibly HLA-related. Scalp clonality dropped significantly under tofacitinib, as did expanded CD8+ top-100 clones. Normal scalp had lower clonality than lesional scalp, with alopecia totalis/universalis lesions showing this most strongly.

RNA was isolated and reverse transcribed to cDNA, the sequencing template. This table comes from immunoSEQ multiplex PCR, and its TCRdb copy is limited to in-frame clones, with some not included. This sample yields fewer than 250,000 clones, of which over 40% are seen a single time; roughly 2.6% belongs to the top ten. As to this clone: Its antigen is unknown.

Treatment specified: oral pan-JAK inhibitor, 5-10 mg twice daily. The receptor was derived from a human donor with alopecia areata. Specimen: CD4+ T cells sorted from blood, collected around week 36, from a patient treated with tofacitinib.

This CDR3 reads CASSEAGAGANVLTF. In DNA, the CDR3 is TGTGCCAGCAGTGAGGCAGGGGCTGGGGCCAACGTCCTGACTTTC. The rearrangement links TRBV25-1 to TRBJ2-6; weak D call: TRBD1 (6 bases). Looked up from germline, CDR1 is MGHDK and CDR2 is SYGVNS. The CDR3 totals 15 residues. V lost 3 bases to trimming and J lost 2 bases, with 8 bases between them.